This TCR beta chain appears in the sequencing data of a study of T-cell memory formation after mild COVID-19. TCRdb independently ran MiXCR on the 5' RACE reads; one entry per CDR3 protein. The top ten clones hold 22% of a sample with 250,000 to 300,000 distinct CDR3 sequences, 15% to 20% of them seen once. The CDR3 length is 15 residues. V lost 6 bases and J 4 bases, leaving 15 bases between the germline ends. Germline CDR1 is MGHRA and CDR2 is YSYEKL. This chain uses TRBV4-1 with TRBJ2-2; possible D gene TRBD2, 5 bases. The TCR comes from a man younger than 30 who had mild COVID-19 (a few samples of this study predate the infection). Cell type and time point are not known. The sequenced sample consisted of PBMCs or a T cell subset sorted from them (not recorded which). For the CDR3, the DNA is TGCGCCAGCAGGAGTGAGGGTTATGGCACCGGGGAGCTGTTTTTT. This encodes CASRSEGYGTGELFF.